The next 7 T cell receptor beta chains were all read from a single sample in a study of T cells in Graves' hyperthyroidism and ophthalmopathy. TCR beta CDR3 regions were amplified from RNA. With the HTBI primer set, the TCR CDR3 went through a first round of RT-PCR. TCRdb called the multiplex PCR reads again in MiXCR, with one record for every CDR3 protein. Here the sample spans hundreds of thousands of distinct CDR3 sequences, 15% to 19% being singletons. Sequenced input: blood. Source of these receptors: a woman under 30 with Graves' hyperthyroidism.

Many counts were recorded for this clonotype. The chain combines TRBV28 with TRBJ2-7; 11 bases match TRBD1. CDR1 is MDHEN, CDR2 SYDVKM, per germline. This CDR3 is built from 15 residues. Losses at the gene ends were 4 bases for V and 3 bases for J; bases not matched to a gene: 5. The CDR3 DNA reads TGTGCCAGCAGTTCACCGGGACAGGGGGTCTACGAGCAGTACTTC. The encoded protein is CASSSPGQGVYEQYF.

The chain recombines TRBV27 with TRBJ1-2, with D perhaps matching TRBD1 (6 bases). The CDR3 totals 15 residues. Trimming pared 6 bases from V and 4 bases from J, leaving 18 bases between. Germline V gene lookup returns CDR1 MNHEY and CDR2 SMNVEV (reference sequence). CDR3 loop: CASRTMGGAGYGYTF. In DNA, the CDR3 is TGTGCCAGCAGGACCATGGGGGGGGCCGGCTATGGCTACACCTTC.

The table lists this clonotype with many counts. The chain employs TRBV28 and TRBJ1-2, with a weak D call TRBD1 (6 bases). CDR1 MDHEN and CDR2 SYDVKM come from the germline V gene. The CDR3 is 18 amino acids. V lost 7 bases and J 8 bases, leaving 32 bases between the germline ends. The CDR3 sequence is CASINLDRISLRVDGYTF. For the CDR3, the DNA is TGTGCCAGCATCAATCTCGACAGGATCTCTCTCAGGGTTGACGGCTACACCTTC.

CDR3 protein: CASSVNSGGTGELFF. Here the CDR3 DNA reads TGTGCCAGTAGTGTTAATAGCGGGGGCACCGGGGAGCTGTTTTTT. The chain recombines TRBV19 with TRBJ2-2; TRBD2 matches at 9 bases. Germline lookup yields CDR1 LNHDA and CDR2 SQIVND (reference sequence). The J segment lost 4 bases and the V segment lost 5 bases, leaving 5 bases of the junction unmatched. The CDR3 has 15 amino acids.

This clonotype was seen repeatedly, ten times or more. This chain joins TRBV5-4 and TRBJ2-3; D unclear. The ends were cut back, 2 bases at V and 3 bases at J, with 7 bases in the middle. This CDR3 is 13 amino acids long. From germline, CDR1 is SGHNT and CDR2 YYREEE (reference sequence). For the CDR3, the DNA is TGTGCCAGCAGCTTTCCGCAGACAGATACGCAGTATTTT. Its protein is CASSFPQTDTQYF.

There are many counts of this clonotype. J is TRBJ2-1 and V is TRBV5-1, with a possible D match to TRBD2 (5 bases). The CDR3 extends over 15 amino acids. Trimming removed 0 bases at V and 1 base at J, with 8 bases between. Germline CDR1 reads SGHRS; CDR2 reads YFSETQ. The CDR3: CASSLVSVSYNEQFF. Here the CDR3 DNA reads TGCGCCAGCAGCTTGGTTAGCGTATCCTACAATGAGCAGTTCTTC.

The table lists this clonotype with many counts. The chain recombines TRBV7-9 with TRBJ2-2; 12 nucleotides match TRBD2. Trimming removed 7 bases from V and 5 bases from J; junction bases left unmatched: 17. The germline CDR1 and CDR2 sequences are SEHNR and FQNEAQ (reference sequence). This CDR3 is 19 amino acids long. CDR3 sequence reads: CASTSHRGLAGKGTGELFF. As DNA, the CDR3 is TGTGCCAGCACCTCCCATCGAGGACTAGCGGGAAAAGGGACCGGGGAGCTGTTTTTT.